This T cell receptor (beta chain) was recorded in a study of T-cell reconstitution after alpha-beta-depleted transplantation in children. The library targeted TCRbeta and was prepared with unique molecular identifiers. TCRdb recomputed calls from the PCR reads with MiXCR, one row per CDR3 protein. The sample has tens of thousands of distinct CDR3 sequences; 5.5% to 7.5% are singletons. This clonotype was counted between two and nine times. In germline, CDR1 is KGHSY, CDR2 FQNENV. This CDR3 is 16 amino acids long. V was trimmed by 0 bases and J by 0 bases, leaving 11 bases between them. Here the sequenced sample was PBMCs, mostly from graft donor cells, taken 60 days after TCRalphabeta/CD19-depleted stem cell transplant. This receptor was identified in a female patient younger than 10 who had a stem cell transplant for aplastic anemia, so the T cells may come from the graft donor. This chain connects TRBV16 to TRBJ1-1; D is unresolved. The CDR3: CASSQSRVALNTEAFF. CDR3 nucleotide sequence: TGTGCCAGCAGCCAATCGAGGGTAGCTTTGAACACTGAAGCTTTCTTT.